This passage covers 6 T cell receptor beta chains from one sample sequenced in a study of blood T cells in healthy people across ages. A second PCR, run for about 7 to 12 cycles, used a sample-barcoded 5' primer plus a J-beta primer mix. Using its own MiXCR run on the 5' RACE reads, TCRdb lists one record per CDR3 protein. Seen here are around 1.5 million distinct CDR3 sequences, 34% observed once, and the top ten hold over 9%. Sequenced material: blood. The receptors were sampled from a woman aged 25 to 39 in good health.

This clonotype was seen many times. The chain joins TRBV20-1 to TRBJ2-5, with 12 bases identical to TRBD1. The V gene end was trimmed by 3 bases and the J gene end by 1 base; junction bases not matched to a gene: 15. The CDR3 is 19 amino acids. Per the germline V gene, CDR1 is DFQATT and CDR2 is SNEGSKA (reference sequence). The CDR3 DNA follows: TGCAGTGCTAGGTACCGGGACAGGGGGCCGCTACTCGCCCAAGAGACCCAGTACTTC. The encoded protein is CSARYRDRGPLLAQETQYF.

The chain recombines TRBV6-1 with TRBJ2-4; 7 bases are a match to TRBD2. The J call may be wrong; the DNA end is better matched by TRBJ2-7. The germline gives CDR1 MNHNS, CDR2 SASEGT. This CDR3 comprises 13 residues. The CDR3 loop is CAHGAGVSYEQYF. The DNA for the CDR3 is TGTGCCCACGGGGCGGGGGTATCCTACGAGCAGTACTTC.

This clonotype was detected only a few times. The V and J genes are TRBV4-1 and TRBJ2-7; 7 positions agree with TRBD2. V gave up 0 bases and J gave up 2 bases; unmatched junction bases: 16. Germline assignment: CDR1 MGHRA and CDR2 YSYEKL. The CDR3 runs 19 residues. CDR3 loop: CASSQEGREGAGATYEQYF. CDR3 in DNA: TGCGCCAGCAGCCAAGAGGGGAGGGAAGGGGCAGGCGCAACCTACGAGCAGTACTTC.

This clonotype was observed a few times. The V and J genes are TRBV20-1 and TRBJ2-7, with D perhaps TRBD1 or TRBD2 (6 bases each). The CDR3 covers 15 residues. Trimming cost V 6 bases and J 0 bases, with 18 bases left between them. CDR1 is DFQATT, CDR2 SNEGSKA, per germline (reference sequence). Written as DNA, the CDR3 is TGCAGTGCCCCCGAGGGGGGCCCCAGCTCCTACGAGCAGTACTTC. Its translation: CSAPEGGPSSYEQYF.

The chain combines TRBV5-1 with TRBJ1-1; 7 bases are shared with TRBD1. The germline CDR1 and CDR2 sequences are SGHRS and YFSETQ. The CDR3 totals 15 residues. The junction had 6 bases not matched to a gene; V was cut back by 0 bases and J by 4 bases. The CDR3 region is CASSLEGGAGTEAFF. The CDR3 DNA is TGCGCCAGCAGCTTGGAAGGGGGCGCGGGCACTGAAGCTTTCTTT.

This clonotype appeared a few times. The chain joins TRBV20-1 to TRBJ2-1; TRBD1 agrees at 10 bases. The germline gives CDR1 DFQATT, CDR2 SNEGSKA (reference sequence). J was trimmed by 5 bases and V by 1 base; bases with no gene match: 5. This CDR3 contains 15 residues. The CDR3 bases are TGCAGTGCTAGAGCAGGGGACAGGGGCGACAATGAGCAGTTCTTC. It encodes CSARAGDRGDNEQFF.